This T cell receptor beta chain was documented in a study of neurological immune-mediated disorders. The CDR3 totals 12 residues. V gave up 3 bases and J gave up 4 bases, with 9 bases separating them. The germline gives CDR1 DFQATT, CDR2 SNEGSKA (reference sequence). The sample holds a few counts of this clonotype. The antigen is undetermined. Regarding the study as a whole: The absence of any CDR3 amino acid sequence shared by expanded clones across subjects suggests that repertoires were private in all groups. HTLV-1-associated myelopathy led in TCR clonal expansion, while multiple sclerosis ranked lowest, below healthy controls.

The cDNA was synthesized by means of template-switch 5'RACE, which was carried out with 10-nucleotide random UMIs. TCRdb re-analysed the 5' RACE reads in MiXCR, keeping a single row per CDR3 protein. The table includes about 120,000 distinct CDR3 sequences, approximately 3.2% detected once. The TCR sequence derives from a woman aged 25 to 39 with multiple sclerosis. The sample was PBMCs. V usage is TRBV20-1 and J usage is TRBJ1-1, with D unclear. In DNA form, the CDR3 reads TGCAGTGCTAGCCCAAGTGGCACTGAAGCTTTCTTT. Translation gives CSASPSGTEAFF.